The 23 T cell receptor beta chains in this list originate from one sample, sequenced in a study of T cell responses to AZD1222 COVID-19 vaccine (dated by TCRdb to about 2021). Library preparation was by the immunoSEQ multiplex PCR assay. TCRdb mirrors the immuneACCESS table, restricted to in-frame sequences. Some clones are absent from its copies; in checked studies, under half trace to an unresolved V gene, and the reason for the others is unknown. In all, the sample holds about 100,000 clones, and over 90% of those were seen once. Together, the top ten hold about 1.5% of the sample. This specimen's time point label, interpreted: baseline before first vaccination. Sequenced here: peripheral blood, sampled on day 0 of AZD1222 vaccination. Receptors originate from an adult in good health.

The chain combines TRBV7-9 with TRBJ2-7; 11 bases line up with TRBD2. Germline V gene sequence: CDR1 SEHNR, CDR2 FQNEAQ (reference sequence). The junction had 8 bases not matched to a gene; V was cut back by 6 bases and J by 4 bases. The CDR3 extends over 15 amino acids. CDR3 nucleotides: TGTGCCAGCAGACCAACTAGCGGGGGCTCTTACGAGCAGTACTTC. Amino acids: CASRPTSGGSYEQYF.

The chain combines TRBV27 with TRBJ2-1, with 13 positions matching TRBD2. V dropped 6 bases and J dropped 9; count of bases not matched to a gene: 8. The germline V gene has CDR1 MNHEY and CDR2 SMNVEV (reference sequence). The CDR3 is made up of 15 amino acids. CDR3 protein: CASSPRTSGSGEQFF. In DNA form, the CDR3 reads TGTGCCAGCAGCCCTCGGACTAGCGGGAGCGGTGAGCAGTTCTTC.

The chain couples TRBV27 to TRBJ2-7; D may be TRBD1 or TRBD2 (5 bases each). V was trimmed by 5 bases and J by 2 bases, leaving 16 bases between them. CDR1 is MNHEY and CDR2 is SMNVEV in the germline V gene (reference sequence). The CDR3 contains 15 residues. In DNA form, the CDR3 reads TGTGCCAGCAGTCTCCCGGGACGGCCGGCCTACGAGCAGTACTTC. It encodes CASSLPGRPAYEQYF.

This clone was observed a few times. The chain is built from TRBV5-1 and TRBJ2-5, with a possible D match to TRBD2 (5 bases). This CDR3 region has 15 residues. The V gene lost 4 bases and the J gene lost 4 bases, with 17 bases spanning the gap. Germline-derived CDR1 and CDR2 are SGHRS and YFSETQ. The CDR3 DNA reads as TGCGCCAGCAGCCTAACCGCGGACTCGCGAGAGACCCAGTACTTC. This translates into CASSLTADSRETQYF. Using reference TRBV5-1 and TRBJ2-5 for the parts outside the CDR3, the full variable domain is KAGVTQTPRYLIKTRGQQVTLSCSPISGHRSVSWYQQTPGQGLQFLFEYFSETQRNKGNFPGRFSGRQFSNSRSEMNVSTLELGDSALYLCASSLTADSRETQYFGPGTRLLVL.

The chain carries TRBV28 and TRBJ1-2; D possibly corresponds to TRBD1 (6 bases). V was shortened by 8 bases and J by 6 bases, with 22 bases between the two germline ends. Germline assignment: CDR1 MDHEN and CDR2 SYDVKM. This CDR3 contains 15 residues. CDR3 bases: TGTGCCAGCTCCACCGGATGGAGGGGGATCGATGGCTACACCTTC. It specifies CASSTGWRGIDGYTF.

This chain links TRBV5-4 with TRBJ2-5, with 13 nucleotides matching TRBD2. Germline CDR1 SGHNT, CDR2 YYREEE (reference sequence). The CDR3 is 17 amino acids. The trim removed 5 bases at V and 4 bases at J, leaving 11 bases unmatched. CDR3 region: CASSFGLAGVRAETQYF. The CDR3 bases are TGTGCCAGCAGTTTCGGACTAGCGGGAGTCAGAGCAGAGACCCAGTACTTC.

V usage is TRBV30 and J usage is TRBJ1-4; D is uncertain. The CDR3 has 12 residues. V shed 0 bases and J shed 8 bases, with 7 bases lying between them. CDR1 is GTSNPN, CDR2 SVGIG, per germline (reference sequence). The CDR3 sequence is CAWSVLREKLFF. DNA for the CDR3: TGTGCCTGGAGTGTACTGAGGGAAAAACTGTTTTTT.

The chain has TRBV5-5 and TRBJ1-3; a weak D match, TRBD1 (5 bases). V was pared by 0 bases and J by 1 base, with 8 bases between. This CDR3 spans 15 amino acids. Germline V gene data show CDR1 as SGHKS and CDR2 as YYEKEE (reference sequence). DNA for the CDR3: TGTGCCAGCAGCTTGGTGCAGGGATCTGGAAACACCATATATTTT. Translation gives CASSLVQGSGNTIYF.

This clone was seen a handful of times. The V and J genes are TRBV6-1 and TRBJ2-5, with TRBD2 matching over 9 bases. V lost 4 bases and J lost 5; bases outside the gene matches: 11. From germline, CDR1 is MNHNS and CDR2 SASEGT. The CDR3 spans 16 residues. CDR3 amino acids: CASSAIAGASRETQYF. The CDR3 nucleotides are TGTGCCAGCAGTGCGATAGCGGGAGCGTCGCGGGAGACCCAGTACTTC.

This sequence joins TRBV18 and TRBJ1-5; 9 bases are shared with TRBD1. The CDR3 is 16 residues long. V was clipped by 5 bases and J by 1 base; unmatched bases: 6. Germline CDR1 KGHSH, CDR2 LQKENI. For the CDR3, the DNA is TGTGCCAGCTCAGATGGACAGGGGAGAAGCAATCAGCCCCAGCATTTT. This translates into CASSDGQGRSNQPQHF.

The chain employs TRBV27 and TRBJ2-7; 8 positions match TRBD1. V was clipped by 4 bases and J by 3 bases; unmatched bases: 8. This CDR3 has 15 amino acids. CDR1 and CDR2 (germline): MNHEY, SMNVEV (reference sequence). CDR3: CASSYTTGVLYEQYF. CDR3 coding DNA: TGTGCCAGCAGTTACACGACAGGGGTGCTCTACGAGCAGTACTTC.

The chain's CDR3 is CASSQDSAAHFSGNTIYF. The CDR3 DNA sequence: TGCGCCAGCAGCCAAGATTCGGCAGCTCACTTCTCTGGAAACACCATATATTTT. This rearrangement joins TRBV4-1 to TRBJ1-3; no definite D call. Trimming left V 0 bases short and J 0 bases short, with 15 bases between. The germline V gene encodes CDR1 MGHRA and CDR2 YSYEKL. The CDR3 runs 18 residues.

This clone has only one observation. The chain uses TRBV27 and TRBJ2-7, with TRBD2 as a possible D gene (7 bases). The CDR3 sequence is 13 residues long. Germline V gene lookup returns CDR1 MNHEY and CDR2 SMNVEV (reference sequence). V was trimmed by 8 bases and J by 5 bases, leaving 16 bases between them. CDR3 amino acids: CASARGGRDEQYF. The CDR3 DNA reads TGTGCCAGCGCTAGGGGGGGGAGAGACGAGCAGTACTTC.

This chain joins TRBV3-1 (or the pseudogene TRBV3-2) and TRBJ2-3; weak D call: TRBD2 (5 bases). The CDR3 loop spans 13 amino acids. The ends were cut back, 2 bases at V and 6 bases at J, with 9 bases in the middle. Germline CDR1 is LGHDT and CDR2 is YNNKEL (reference sequence). CDR3 residues: CASSQSTGDTQYF. The CDR3 DNA sequence: TGTGCCAGCAGCCAAAGTACGGGGGATACGCAGTATTTT.

V is TRBV28 and J is TRBJ1-2; no reliable D call. Trimming cost V 1 base and J 8 bases, with 17 bases left between them. The CDR3 is 15 amino acids. In germline, CDR1 is MDHEN, CDR2 SYDVKM. The CDR3 DNA sequence: TGTGCCAGCAGTTTATCGTCCGGCACCCCGGGGGGCTACACCTTC. Translated: CASSLSSGTPGGYTF.

The chain uses TRBV9 and TRBJ2-6; D remains unclear. V gave up 4 bases and J gave up 1 base, with 6 bases separating them. The CDR3 sequence is 14 residues long. CDR1 and CDR2 from the germline V gene are SGDLS and YYNGEE. In DNA form, the CDR3 reads TGTGCCAGCAGCCGGCAGTCTGGGGCCAACGTCCTGACTTTC. The encoded protein is CASSRQSGANVLTF.

This clone was counted a single time. CDR3 bases: TGTGCCAGCAATCTTATACCGCCCGACCACACTGAAGCTTTCTTT. This sequence encodes CASNLIPPDHTEAFF. This chain joins TRBV11-3 and TRBJ1-1; D is undetermined. The germline gives CDR1 SGHNT, CDR2 YENEEA. The CDR3 sequence is 15 residues long. V lost 7 bases and J 3 bases, leaving 18 bases between the germline ends.

The chain carries TRBV9 and TRBJ2-3; a possible D gene is TRBD2 (6 bases). This CDR3 spans 15 amino acids. V was clipped by 1 base and J by 3 bases, with 12 bases between them. CDR1 and CDR2 from the germline V gene are SGDLS and YYNGEE. The CDR3 DNA follows: TGTGCCAGCAGCGTACAAGGCGGGGCGACAGATACGCAGTATTTT. Protein product: CASSVQGGATDTQYF.

The chain links TRBV29-1 to TRBJ2-1; 9 bases are a match to TRBD2. The CDR3 spans 14 residues. Germline-derived CDR1 and CDR2 are SQVTM and ANQGSEA. The ends lost 7 bases at V and 6 bases at J; junction bases unmatched: 10. CDR3 residues: CSGGGGRASNEQFF. The CDR3 DNA follows: TGCAGCGGTGGGGGCGGGAGGGCGTCCAATGAGCAGTTCTTC.

The gene calls are TRBV5-1 and TRBJ2-2, with 8 bases lining up with TRBD2. The CDR3 sequence is 14 residues long. Losses at the gene ends were 4 bases for V and 5 bases for J; bases not matched to a gene: 4. Germline V gene sequence: CDR1 SGHRS, CDR2 YFSETQ. CDR3 nucleotide sequence: TGCGCCAGCAGCCCAGCGGGAGTTACCGGGGAGCTGTTTTTT. Translation: CASSPAGVTGELFF.

The V call is TRBV6-1, the J call TRBJ2-7; TRBD1 agrees at 9 bases. V dropped 2 bases and J dropped 2; count of bases not matched to a gene: 7. The CDR3 has 16 amino acids. From germline, CDR1 is MNHNS and CDR2 SASEGT. CDR3: CASSEIGTGRAYEQYF. The CDR3 DNA reads as TGTGCCAGCAGTGAAATAGGGACAGGGAGAGCCTACGAGCAGTACTTC.

This clone has a handful of counts. The rearrangement uses TRBV30 and TRBJ2-1; D gene unclear. The germline CDR1 and CDR2 sequences are GTSNPN and SVGIG (reference sequence). V shed 3 bases and J shed 3 bases, with 12 bases lying between them. The CDR3 contains 14 residues. CDR3 DNA: TGTGCCTGGAGCGGTCTTATCTACTACAATGAGCAGTTCTTC. Its translation: CAWSGLIYYNEQFF.

The V gene is TRBV2, the J gene TRBJ1-3, with D possibly matching TRBD1 (5 bases). The CDR3 contains 11 residues. Per germline, CDR1 SNHLY and CDR2 FYNNEI. Trimming removed 10 bases from V and 9 bases from J, with 13 bases in between. The CDR3 protein is CATADTRTIYF. The CDR3 DNA reads as TGTGCCACCGCGGACACTCGCACCATATATTTT.